This T cell receptor (beta chain) was identified in a study of blood T cells in healthy people across ages. Findings and caveats of the study: A conclusive naive versus antigen-experienced comparison was prevented by the unsorted PBMCs. Investigators viewed diversity estimates from one million T cells as underestimates, the study reported.

This clonotype has ten or more counts. Its antigen is as yet unknown. CDR1 is KGHDR and CDR2 is SFDVKD in the germline V gene. V shed 3 bases and J 0 bases; nucleotides not matched to a gene: 13. CDR3 length: 21 amino acids. PCR was performed a second time for roughly 7 to 11 cycles using a sample-barcoded 5' primer and a J-beta primer mix. TCRdb reprocessed the 5' RACE reads with MiXCR, giving one entry per CDR3 protein. The table lists under 1,100,000 distinct CDR3 sequences, 25% of them singletons, with about 0.72% in the top ten. Sample donors were healthy Caucasian individuals that came from Russia, aged roughly 6 to 100. These sequences were also reported in another study, on T cells of mothers and their children. As that study records: In each mother, TCR beta CDR3 reads exceeded 9 million; in each child, they numbered approximately 3 million.

This receptor was obtained from a girl between 2 and 10 years old in good health. What was sequenced was blood. The chain has TRBV24-1 and TRBJ2-1; 13 bases align to TRBD2. The CDR3 bases are TGTGCCACCAGTGATCTTCCGGGACTAGCGGGATCGATGAGCTCCTACAATGAGCAGTTCTTC. Translated: CATSDLPGLAGSMSSYNEQFF.